What follows are 28 T cell receptor beta chains derived from one specimen sequenced in a study of blood T cells in healthy people across ages. PCR was performed a second time for about 6 to 11 cycles using a sample-barcoded 5' primer and a J-beta primer mix. TCRdb analysed the 5' RACE reads with MiXCR anew, one entry per CDR3 protein. The table has around 1,800,000 distinct CDR3 sequences, about two fifths seen once. The material sequenced was blood. The receptors come from a human donor in good health.

This clonotype was seen more than once but under ten times. V and J are TRBV29-1 and TRBJ2-1; no clear D. Germline V gene data show CDR1 as SQVTM and CDR2 as ANQGSEA. The V and J ends lost 7 bases and 5 bases respectively, with 12 bases between them. The CDR3 length is 12 residues. The CDR3 sequence: CSGLDLNNEQFF. The CDR3 nucleotides read TGCAGCGGGCTCGACTTGAACAATGAGCAGTTCTTC.

The chain links TRBV15 to TRBJ2-7; TRBD2 aligns across 8 bases. The junction had 12 bases not matched to a gene; V was cut back by 2 bases and J by 12 bases. In germline, CDR1 is LNHNV, CDR2 YYDKDF (reference sequence). The CDR3 has 14 amino acids. For the CDR3, the DNA is TGTGCCACCAGCAGATCCCCGGGGGGGGAGACCCGGTACTTC. As protein: CATSRSPGGETRYF.

The chain is built from TRBV6-2 or TRBV6-3 and TRBJ2-1; 10 bases agree with TRBD1. Germline assignment: CDR1 MNHEY and CDR2 SVGEGT. J was trimmed by 6 bases and V by 6 bases; bases with no gene match: 17. The CDR3 spans 18 residues. CDR3 bases: TGTGCCAGCAGCGAAAGATTGCCCGGACAGGGGGGTAGCAATGAGCAGTTCTTC. It yields the protein CASSERLPGQGGSNEQFF.

This chain uses TRBV4-2 with TRBJ1-2, with D possibly being TRBD1 (6 bases). Germline V gives CDR1 LGHNA, CDR2 YNFKEQ. Trimming took 4 bases from V and 1 from J, leaving 16 bases between them. This CDR3 region has 16 residues. CDR3 DNA: TGTGCCAGCAGCCCCCGGGACAATAGAATTAACTATGGCTACACCTTC. Translating gives CASSPRDNRINYGYTF.

This rearrangement joins TRBV6-5 to TRBJ2-2; D is unresolved. The V end lost 5 bases, the J end lost 5 bases, and 9 bases lay between the germline ends. CDR1 MNHEY and CDR2 SVGAGI come from the germline V gene. The CDR3 loop spans 13 amino acids. The CDR3 reads CASSILQTGELFF. The CDR3 DNA reads as TGTGCCAGCAGTATCCTCCAAACCGGGGAGCTGTTTTTT.

The chain couples TRBV7-2 to TRBJ1-4; D may be TRBD1 (5 bases). The V gene's germline CDR1 is SGHTA and CDR2 FQGNSA. The CDR3 is 15 amino acids. Between the trimmed V and J ends, which lost 1 base and 8 bases, there was a span of 14 bases. CDR3: CASSLDWGFGEKLFF. CDR3 nucleotides: TGTGCCAGCAGCTTAGATTGGGGGTTCGGAGAAAAACTGTTTTTT.

This sequence joins TRBV5-1 and TRBJ1-5; D is uncertain. This CDR3 is 15 amino acids long. Germline V gene sequence: CDR1 SGHRS, CDR2 YFSETQ. V was cut by 5 bases and J by 4 bases, with 16 bases left in between. In DNA form, the CDR3 reads TGCGCCAGCAGACCAAATTCTGGGGAAAATCAGCCCCAGCATTTT. Its translation is CASRPNSGENQPQHF.

The rearrangement joins TRBV2 to TRBJ2-5; D gene unclear. Germline V CDR1 and CDR2: SNHLY, FYNNEI. This CDR3 is 15 amino acids long. V shed 6 bases and J shed 1 base, with 15 bases lying between them. The CDR3 here is CASSPVDMAQETQYF. CDR3 DNA sequence: TGTGCCAGCAGCCCCGTCGATATGGCCCAAGAGACCCAGTACTTC.

A few counts support this clonotype. This rearrangement joins TRBV20-1 to TRBJ2-7, with TRBD2 matching over 8 bases. The CDR3 covers 14 residues. The V gene end was trimmed by 7 bases and the J gene end by 4 bases; junction bases not matched to a gene: 12. Germline V lookup: CDR1 DFQATT, CDR2 SNEGSKA (reference sequence). The DNA for the CDR3 is TGCAGTGTCTCCTTGGGGAGCGGGGGTTACGAGCAGTACTTC. Translating gives CSVSLGSGGYEQYF.

This clonotype was seen a few times. V gene TRBV7-2 combines with J gene TRBJ2-6, with 7 nucleotides matching TRBD1. In germline, CDR1 is SGHTA, CDR2 FQGNSA. CDR3 length equals 18 residues. The J segment lost 2 bases and the V segment lost 4 bases, leaving 11 bases of the junction unmatched. Here the CDR3 reads CASSSPLNDRAGANVLTF. In nucleotides, the CDR3 is TGTGCCAGCAGCTCCCCGTTAAATGACAGGGCTGGGGCCAACGTCCTGACTTTC.

This clonotype was counted between two and nine times. The chain has TRBV7-2 and TRBJ1-1, with D possibly TRBD1 on 5 matching bases. V gave up 5 bases and J gave up 11 bases, with 15 bases separating them. The CDR3 is 12 amino acids. The germline CDR1 and CDR2 sequences are SGHTA and FQGNSA. The CDR3 sequence is CASSLIGEKAFF. Written as DNA, the CDR3 is TGTGCCAGCAGCCTAATAGGGGAGAAGGCTTTCTTT.

This clonotype came up a few times. V usage is TRBV5-1 and J usage is TRBJ2-5, with 11 nucleotides matching TRBD1. Germline V gives CDR1 SGHRS, CDR2 YFSETQ. The V segment lost 6 bases and the J segment 4 bases; nucleotides outside the gene matches: 11. The CDR3 spans 16 residues. The CDR3: CASTAPDRGPGETQYF. The CDR3 region has the DNA TGCGCCAGCACAGCACCGGACAGGGGGCCCGGAGAGACCCAGTACTTC.

The gene calls are TRBV5-4 and TRBJ2-1, with unresolved D. The length of the CDR3 is 14 residues. Germline CDR1 is SGHNT and CDR2 is YYREEE (reference sequence). V lost 3 bases and J 4 bases, leaving 11 bases between the germline ends. The DNA for the CDR3 is TGTGCCAGCAGCTGGTTGGGTACATACAATGAGCAGTTCTTC. Translation: CASSWLGTYNEQFF.

The chain couples TRBV27 to TRBJ2-1; a weak D match, TRBD1 (5 bases). V lost 3 bases and J lost 6, with 21 bases in between. This CDR3 is 17 amino acids long. Germline CDR1 and CDR2: MNHEY and SMNVEV (reference sequence). As DNA, the CDR3 is TGTGCCAGCAGTTTTTCCGGCAGAAGGGGATGGGCCAATGAGCAGTTCTTC. Protein sequence: CASSFSGRRGWANEQFF.

The J gene is TRBJ1-5, the V gene TRBV4-3; D is unresolved. CDR1 and CDR2 (germline): LGHNA, YSLEER. This CDR3 contains 15 residues. The ends were cut back, 4 bases at V and 8 bases at J, with 18 bases in the middle. CDR3 protein: CASSRRTKGGEPQHF. In DNA, the CDR3 is TGCGCCAGCAGCCGACGGACTAAGGGTGGTGAGCCCCAGCATTTT.

V gene TRBV12-3 or TRBV12-4 combines with J gene TRBJ1-2; no clear D. The V end lost 9 bases, the J end lost 8 bases, and 13 bases lay between the germline ends. The CDR3 length is 11 residues. CDR3 sequence: CASGRAQGYTF. For the CDR3, the DNA is TGTGCCAGTGGCCGGGCGCAGGGCTACACCTTC.

V gene TRBV2 combines with J gene TRBJ2-5; D gene ambiguous. This CDR3 region has 13 residues. The germline V gene encodes CDR1 SNHLY and CDR2 FYNNEI. V lost 7 bases and J 2 bases, leaving 11 bases between the germline ends. The CDR3 spells CASMAGTQETQYF. In nucleotides, the CDR3 is TGTGCCAGCATGGCAGGTACTCAAGAGACCCAGTACTTC.

This clonotype has only a few counts. One end of the junction is discordant with germline, which a read error may explain. This chain joins TRBV2 and TRBJ1-6, with D hard to call. This CDR3 is built from 15 residues. The germline V gene has CDR1 SNHLY and CDR2 FYNNEI. The CDR3 DNA reads TGTACCAGCAGTTTAGACCTGCTAGGCGATTCACCCCTCCACTTT. This gives the protein CTSSLDLLGDSPLHF.

The table lists this clonotype with a few counts. The chain combines TRBV4-2 with TRBJ2-5, with 9 nucleotides matching TRBD1. The better agreement between TRBJ2-7 and the DNA end casts doubt on the J call. The CDR3 covers 14 residues. The germline CDR1 and CDR2 sequences are LGHNA and YNFKEQ. The CDR3 is CASSRGDRAPEQYF. DNA for the CDR3: TGTGCCAGCAGCCGAGGGGACAGGGCTCCCGAGCAGTACTTC.

This chain uses TRBV20-1 with TRBJ2-7, with 10 bases matching TRBD2. Germline loops: CDR1 DFQATT, CDR2 SNEGSKA (reference sequence). The CDR3 totals 14 residues. V was clipped by 6 bases and J by 0 bases; unmatched bases: 5. The CDR3: CSAPTSGSSYEQYF. Here the CDR3 DNA reads TGCAGTGCGCCGACTAGCGGGTCCTCCTACGAGCAGTACTTC.

A note on this clonotype: The junction differs from germline at one of its ends, possibly a read error. J is TRBJ2-3 and V is TRBV12-3 or TRBV12-4; weak D call: TRBD2 (5 bases). The CDR3 contains 14 residues. CDR3 loop: CANSFQRSTDTQYF. DNA of the CDR3: TGTGCCAACAGTTTCCAGCGGAGCACAGATACGCAGTATTTT.

This clonotype was recorded a few times. The chain is built from TRBV10-3 and TRBJ1-1; TRBD1 matches 8 bases. The germline V gene encodes CDR1 ENHRY and CDR2 SYGVKD. The J segment lost 5 bases and the V segment lost 10 bases, leaving 9 bases of the junction unmatched. CDR3 length: 13 residues. For the CDR3, the DNA is TGTGCCACCCAATCGACAGGGGAGACTGAAGCTTTCTTT. Protein: CATQSTGETEAFF.

V usage is TRBV29-1 and J usage is TRBJ2-2; D is unclear. The length of the CDR3 is 15 residues. Looked up from germline, CDR1 is SQVTM and CDR2 is ANQGSEA. V was cut by 1 base and J by 0 bases, with 9 bases left in between. The CDR3 loop reads CSVEGETANTGELFF. CDR3 in DNA: TGCAGCGTTGAAGGAGAGACCGCGAACACCGGGGAGCTGTTTTTT.

This clonotype has a handful of counts. The V call is TRBV27, the J call TRBJ2-3, with D perhaps given as TRBD1 or TRBD2 (5 bases each). V was clipped by 3 bases and J by 0 bases, with 13 bases between them. The CDR3 contains 16 residues. The germline gives CDR1 MNHEY, CDR2 SMNVEV (reference sequence). CDR3 sequence reads: CASSFFGATSTDTQYF. For the CDR3, the DNA is TGTGCCAGCAGTTTTTTCGGGGCGACTAGCACAGATACGCAGTATTTT.

CDR3 sequence reads: CASSLVPGQVSYEQYF. The CDR3 region has the DNA TGCGCCAGCAGCTTGGTTCCGGGACAGGTCTCCTACGAGCAGTACTTC. The rearrangement links TRBV5-1 to TRBJ2-7; 8 positions agree with TRBD1. V lost 0 bases to trimming and J lost 0 bases; unmatched junction nucleotides: 5. The CDR3 has 16 amino acids. Germline V gene lookup returns CDR1 SGHRS and CDR2 YFSETQ.

This chain uses TRBV5-1 with TRBJ2-1; D uncertain. Trimming removed 0 bases from V and 0 bases from J, with 10 bases in between. Per the germline V gene, CDR1 is SGHRS and CDR2 is YFSETQ. This CDR3 is 16 amino acids long. Here the CDR3 reads CASSLDQNPSYNEQFF. The CDR3 region has the DNA TGCGCCAGCAGCTTGGACCAAAACCCCTCCTACAATGAGCAGTTCTTC.

As to this clonotype: Its ends do not fully match the called genes, so a read error is possible. The chain carries TRBV7-2 and TRBJ1-2, with D maybe TRBD1 (6 bases). Per germline, CDR1 SGHTA and CDR2 FQGNSA. This CDR3 has 15 amino acids. The DNA for the CDR3 is TGCGCCAGCAGCTTAGGGACCTCTTGGGGGCGGGGCTACACCTTC. This sequence encodes CASSLGTSWGRGYTF.

This clonotype was counted a few times. The CDR3, as DNA: TGCGCCAGCAGCTTGGTGCCTAGCGGGGGAGAGGCGTTCGAGCAGTACTTC. The encoded protein is CASSLVPSGGEAFEQYF. The chain employs TRBV5-1 and TRBJ2-5, with 10 bases lining up with TRBD2. The J call may be wrong; the DNA end is better matched by TRBJ2-7. There are 17 residues in the CDR3. Germline lookup yields CDR1 SGHRS and CDR2 YFSETQ.